This T cell receptor beta chain was profiled in a study of CD8 T cells in ankylosing spondylitis. Germline V gene data show CDR1 as DFQATT and CDR2 as SNEGSKA (reference sequence). V lost 0 bases and J lost 4; bases outside the gene matches: 0. The CDR3 has 14 amino acids. This clonotype was seen only once. MiXCR was run by TCRdb on the 5' RACE reads, yielding one entry per CDR3 protein. The profile shows approximately 220,000 distinct CDR3 sequences, roughly 26% of them singletons. Sample: blood, either unsorted or a sorted T cell fraction (not recorded which). The chain combines TRBV20-1 with TRBJ2-1; 10 nucleotides agree with TRBD2. This sequence originates from a male donor with ankylosing spondylitis or in good health (not recorded which). CDR3 in DNA: TGCAGTGCTAGAGAGGGACTAGCGTACAATGAGCAGTTCTTC. As protein: CSAREGLAYNEQFF.